The clone carrying this TCR beta chain was seen a single time. Its antigen is not known. Doses given second, at about 4 or about 12 weeks, were pooled. Germline V CDR1 and CDR2: SGHTA, FQGNSA. Germline trimming cut 7 bases from V and 6 bases from J; bases unmatched to any gene: 5. The CDR3 length is 13 residues. The data were taken from a study of T cell responses to AZD1222 COVID-19 vaccine. Study-level points and caveats: As reported, nearly half of all spike-specific TCRs target variant regions that are unmutated. Clonal diversity was possibly underestimated, and the donors were mostly white British, with more females.

Method: immunoSEQ multiplex PCR; TCRdb's copy keeps in-frame clones and lacks some. The sample consists of tens of thousands of clones, under 95% of them appearing once. The sample was peripheral blood, taken 28 days after the second AZD1222 dose. The source is an adult who received the AZD1222 COVID-19 vaccine. This chain connects TRBV7-2 to TRBJ2-2; 7 bases fit TRBD2. The chain's CDR3 is CASKASGAGELFF. CDR3 sequence (DNA): TGTGCCAGCAAGGCTAGCGGCGCCGGGGAGCTGTTTTTT. The entire variable domain, with the rest obtained from reference TRBV7-2 and TRBJ2-2, is as follows: GAGVSQSPSNKVTEKGKDVELRCDPISGHTALYWYRQSLGQGLEFLIYFQGNSAPDKSGLPSDRFSAERTGGSVSTLTIQRTQQEDSAVYLCASKASGAGELFFGEGSRLTVL.